This TCR beta chain was sequenced for a study of T-cell memory formation after mild COVID-19. Study-wide background: The study found TCR clusters largely donor specific. The study's findings and limits: Later expanders leaned CD4+, whereas clones that contracted between day 15 and 85 were balanced CD4/CD8. That cross-reactive memory joined was suggested by some responding clones appearing in pre-infection memory.

5'RACE with constant-segment primers yielded barcoded, UMI-tagged TCR alpha and TCR beta cDNA libraries. Via MiXCR, TCRdb re-called the 5' RACE reads, giving one row per CDR3 protein. This sample carries around 250,000 distinct CDR3 sequences, about a sixth of them seen once, and the ten largest clones take more than 20%. In germline, CDR1 is MGHRA, CDR2 YSYEKL. Trimming took off 1 base at V and 8 bases at J, with 14 bases between the two ends. The CDR3 covers 14 residues. In its sample, this clonotype was seen a few times. The antigen is undetermined. The genes are TRBV4-1 and TRBJ1-2, with D unclear. The receptor's source is a man between 18 and 35 years old who had mild COVID-19 (a few samples of this study predate the infection). Cell type and time point are not known. Sequenced: PBMCs or a T cell subset sorted from them (not recorded which). The CDR3 region is CASSQGLQVGGYTF. The DNA for the CDR3 is TGCGCCAGCAGCCAAGGCCTTCAAGTTGGCGGCTACACCTTC.